These T cell receptor beta chains were read from a single sample in a study of blood T cell repertoires in COVID-19. Repertoires were generated with immunoSEQ multiplex PCR, while TCRdb's copy carries only in-frame clones and drops some. Of around 250,000 clones listed, approximately 80% were seen once; the top ten hold approximately 1.9%. Material for sequencing was peripheral blood. These receptor sequences come from an elderly woman with acute or convalescent COVID-19. Both conserved end residues are part of each CDR3. A D gene is named only where the DNA matches it firmly. Clone sizes are given selectively: once, few, many, or a class where the clone is expanded.

J gene,CDR3 length,V gene,clone size,D gene,CDR3 DNA,CDR3 protein
TRBJ2-1,13,TRBV7-3,-,TRBD1,TGTGCCAGCAGCCCATTCGGACAGGGCAGACGGTTCTTC,CASSPFGQGRRFF
TRBJ2-3,15,TRBV7-2,-,TRBD2,TGTGCCAGCAGCCCAGCGGGAGGGAGAGCAGATACGCAGTATTTT,CASSPAGGRADTQYF
TRBJ2-7,17,TRBV4-2,once,TRBD2,TGTGCCAGCAGCCAAGCCTCCTCGGGACTAGCGGGAGACGAGCAGTACTTC,CASSQASSGLAGDEQYF
TRBJ2-5,15,TRBV9,-,TRBD1,TGTGCCAGCAGCGTCGAGCAGGGGGCAGGGGAGACCCAGTACTTC,CASSVEQGAGETQYF
TRBJ1-1,15,TRBV18,-,TRBD1,TGTGCCAGCTCAACGATGGGACAGGGAGGTACTGAAGCTTTCTTT,CASSTMGQGGTEAFF
TRBJ1-1,15,TRBV6-2/TRBV6-3,-,TRBD1,TGTGCCAGCAGTGATGTTACAGGGGGGAACACTGAAGCTTTCTTT,CASSDVTGGNTEAFF
TRBJ2-4,14,TRBV4-1,-,-,TGCGCCAGCAGCCAAGGCAGGGCCAAAAACATTCAGTACTTC,CASSQGRAKNIQYF
TRBJ2-3,13,TRBV12-3/TRBV12-4,-,-,TGTGCCAGCAGTACTAGGTCCGGGGTTACGCAGTATTTT,CASSTRSGVTQYF
TRBJ2-5,13,TRBV6-5,-,TRBD1,TGTGCCAGCACCCAAGCACAGGGGGAGACCCAGTACTTC,CASTQAQGETQYF
TRBJ1-2,15,TRBV3-1/TRBV3-2,-,-,TGTGCCAGCAGCCGATCCCCGGGGTTAAGCTATGGCTACACCTTC,CASSRSPGLSYGYTF